A selection of T cell receptor beta chains follows, all from one sample in a study of cytomegalovirus exposure and HLA in healthy donors. This table comes from immunoSEQ multiplex PCR, and its TCRdb copy is limited to in-frame clones, with some not included. Here the sample table reports over 100,000 clones. Sequencing input: PBMCs. Receptors were obtained from a middle-aged man in good health and CMV-seropositive. CDR3s include the opening cysteine and the closing phenylalanine or tryptophan. D genes are given only for firm matches.

CDR3 length | J gene | D gene | V gene | CDR3 protein | CDR3 DNA
14 | TRBJ1-1 | NA | TRBV7-9 | CASSLASVNTEAFF | TGTGCCAGCAGCTTAGCTTCGGTGAACACTGAAGCTTTCTTT
13 | TRBJ2-5 | NA | TRBV5-8 | CASSLNGQETQYF | TGTGCCAGCAGCTTAAACGGCCAAGAGACCCAGTACTTC
13 | TRBJ2-2 | NA | TRBV29-1 | CSAADRNTGELFF | TGCAGCGCCGCTGACAGAAACACCGGGGAGCTGTTTTTT
14 | TRBJ2-7 | NA | TRBV5-4 | CASSLDGASYEQYF | TGTGCCAGCAGCTTGGACGGAGCGTCCTACGAGCAGTACTTC
15 | TRBJ2-7 | TRBD2 | TRBV4-3 | CASSQVRGLAEQQYF | TGCGCCAGCAGCCAAGTCCGCGGACTAGCGGAACAGCAGTACTTC
14 | TRBJ1-1 | NA | TRBV9 | CASSVVGGSPEAFF | TGTGCCAGCAGCGTAGTCGGGGGTTCCCCTGAAGCTTTCTTT
16 | TRBJ2-5 | NA | TRBV7-8 | CASSLRTVQGKETQYF | TGTGCCAGCAGCCTGAGGACAGTGCAGGGTAAAGAGACCCAGTACTTC
17 | TRBJ2-2 | TRBD1 | TRBV7-2 | CASSLEVTGGHTGELFF | TGTGCCAGCAGCTTAGAGGTGACAGGGGGGCACACCGGGGAGCTGTTTTTT
14 | TRBJ2-5 | TRBD2 | TRBV9 | CASSAGLAQETQYF | TGTGCCAGCAGCGCGGGACTAGCCCAAGAGACCCAGTACTTC
12 | TRBJ1-1 | NA | TRBV7-9 | CASSLGRIEAFF | TGTGCCAGCAGCTTAGGCAGAATTGAAGCTTTCTTT
14 | TRBJ2-1 | NA | TRBV19 | CASTSPPLHNEQFF | TGTGCCAGTACAAGTCCACCCCTACACAATGAGCAGTTCTTC
14 | TRBJ2-3 | TRBD2 | TRBV10-3 | CASDAGGPVDTQYF | TGTGCCAGCGACGCGGGGGGGCCGGTGGATACGCAGTATTTT
17 | TRBJ1-3 | NA | TRBV28 | CASRAPFGGSSGNTIYF | TGTGCCAGCAGGGCCCCCTTTGGGGGGAGCTCTGGAAACACCATATATTTT
15 | TRBJ2-1 | TRBD1 | TRBV10-3 | CAISRTGSTNDEQFF | TGTGCCATCAGCCGGACAGGGTCGACTAACGATGAGCAGTTCTTC
13 | TRBJ1-2 | NA | TRBV6-5 | CASLSRGAVGYTF | TGTGCCAGCCTGTCACGGGGGGCTGTCGGCTACACCTTC
15 | TRBJ2-7 | NA | TRBV19 | CASSIQGDSSYEQYF | TGTGCCAGTAGTATACAAGGGGATAGCTCCTACGAGCAGTACTTC
15 | TRBJ2-2 | TRBD2 | TRBV9 | CASSVSGANTGELFF | TGTGCCAGCAGCGTGAGCGGGGCGAACACCGGGGAGCTGTTTTTT
13 | TRBJ1-5 | NA | TRBV10-2 | CASSSQDPQPQHF | TGCGCCAGCAGTTCGCAGGATCCTCAGCCCCAGCATTTT
15 | TRBJ2-2 | TRBD1 | TRBV5-1 | CASSLRTGNTGELFF | TGCGCCAGCAGCTTGAGGACAGGGAACACCGGGGAGCTGTTTTTT
18 | TRBJ2-6 | NA | TRBV28 | CASSFRIKPSSGANVLTF | TGTGCCAGCAGTTTTAGGATTAAACCTAGCTCTGGGGCCAACGTCCTGACTTTC